The clone carrying this T cell receptor (beta chain) was seen a handful of times. Its matching antigen is unknown. The record originates from a study of T cell repertoires in cytomegalovirus infection. CDR1 SGHVS and CDR2 FNYEAQ come from the germline V gene. The CDR3 is made up of 16 amino acids. V lost 1 base and J lost 4, with 15 bases in between. TCRdb reprocessed the reads with MiXCR, giving one entry per CDR3 protein. The sample consists of 600,000 to 700,000 distinct CDR3 sequences, around 32% of them appearing once. General study results and limits: HLA-C-restricted, CMV-specific TCR beta clonotypes were dominant ex vivo.

The sequence was collected from a human donor in good health (CMV status not recorded). Some clones in this sample may be carry-over from other donors' samples. V usage is TRBV7-6 and J usage is TRBJ2-3, with D perhaps TRBD2 (6 bases). The sample in question was cultured PBMCs, obtained from culture after CMV antigen stimulation. This chain's CDR3 is CASSLVAGKPPDTQYF. The CDR3 coding sequence is TGTGCCAGCAGCTTAGTGGCGGGGAAACCCCCAGATACGCAGTATTTT.